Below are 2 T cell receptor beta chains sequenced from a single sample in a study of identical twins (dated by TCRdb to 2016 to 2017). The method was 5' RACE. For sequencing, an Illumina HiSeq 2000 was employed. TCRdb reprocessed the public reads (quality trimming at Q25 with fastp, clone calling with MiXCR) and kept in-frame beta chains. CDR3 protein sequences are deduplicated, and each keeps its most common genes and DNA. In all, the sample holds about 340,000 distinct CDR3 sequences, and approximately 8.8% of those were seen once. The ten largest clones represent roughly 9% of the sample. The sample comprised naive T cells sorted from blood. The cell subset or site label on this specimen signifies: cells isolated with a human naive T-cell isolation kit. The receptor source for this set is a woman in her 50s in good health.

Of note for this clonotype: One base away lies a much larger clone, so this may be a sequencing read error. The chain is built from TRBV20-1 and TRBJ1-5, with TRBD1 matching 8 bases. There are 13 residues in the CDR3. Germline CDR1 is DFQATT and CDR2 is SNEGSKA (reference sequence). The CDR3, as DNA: TGCGGTGCCGGACAGGGCGTCAATCAGCCCCAGCATTTT. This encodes CGAGQGVNQPQHF.

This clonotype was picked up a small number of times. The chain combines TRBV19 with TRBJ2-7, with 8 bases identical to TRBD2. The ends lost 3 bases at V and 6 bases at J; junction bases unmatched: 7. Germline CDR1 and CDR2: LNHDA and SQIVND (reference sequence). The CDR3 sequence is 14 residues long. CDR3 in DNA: TGTGCCAGTAGTATGAGTAGCGGGACCTTCGAGCAGTACTTC. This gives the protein CASSMSSGTFEQYF.